This TCR beta chain was identified in a study of T cell responses to AZD1222 COVID-19 vaccine. Study results and limitations: Researchers took repertoire samples only after the peak T cell response had come. It should be noted that donors were predominantly white British and more often female, and clonal diversity was possibly underestimated. Regions 160-218 and 743-854 held dominance among vaccine-associated CD4 TCRs, which spanned spike.

There are 14 residues in the CDR3. The V and J ends lost 3 bases and 4 bases respectively, with 13 bases between them. Per the germline V gene, CDR1 is MDHEN and CDR2 is SYDVKM. The table came from immunoSEQ multiplex PCR; TCRdb's copy has only in-frame clones and leaves some out. The sample has around 100,000 clones, around 90% seen once; the top ten hold 1.5% to 2%. For this clone: Its antigen is unidentified.

The source is an adult in good health. J is TRBJ2-7 and V is TRBV28, with D possibly TRBD2 on 5 matching bases. The sequenced sample was peripheral blood, obtained on day 0 of AZD1222 vaccination. The CDR3 sequence is CASSFSGILYEQYF. CDR3 DNA sequence: TGTGCCAGCAGTTTTTCGGGAATCCTGTACGAGCAGTACTTC. Full variable domain (rest looked up from reference TRBV28 and TRBJ2-7): DVKVTQSSRYLVKRTGEKVFLECVQDMDHENMFWYRQDPGLGLRLIYFSYDVKMKEKGDIPEGYSVSREKKERFSLILESASTNQTSMYLCASSFSGILYEQYFGPGTRLTVT.